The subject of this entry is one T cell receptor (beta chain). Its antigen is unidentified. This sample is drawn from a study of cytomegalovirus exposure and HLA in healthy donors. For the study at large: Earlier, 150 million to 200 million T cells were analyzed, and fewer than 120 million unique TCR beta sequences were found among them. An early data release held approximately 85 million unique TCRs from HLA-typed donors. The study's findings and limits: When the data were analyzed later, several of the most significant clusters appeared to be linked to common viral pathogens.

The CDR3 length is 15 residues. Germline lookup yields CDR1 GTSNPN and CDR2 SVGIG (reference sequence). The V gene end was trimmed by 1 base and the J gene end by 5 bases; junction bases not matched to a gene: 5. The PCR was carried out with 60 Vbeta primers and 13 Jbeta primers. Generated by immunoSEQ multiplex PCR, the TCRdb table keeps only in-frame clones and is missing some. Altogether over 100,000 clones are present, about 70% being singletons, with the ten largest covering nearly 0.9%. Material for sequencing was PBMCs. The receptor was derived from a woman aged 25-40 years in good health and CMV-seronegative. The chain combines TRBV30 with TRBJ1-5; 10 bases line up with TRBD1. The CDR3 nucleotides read TGTGCCTGGAGTGAAGGACAGGGGGTCGATCAGCCCCAGCATTTT. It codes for CAWSEGQGVDQPQHF.